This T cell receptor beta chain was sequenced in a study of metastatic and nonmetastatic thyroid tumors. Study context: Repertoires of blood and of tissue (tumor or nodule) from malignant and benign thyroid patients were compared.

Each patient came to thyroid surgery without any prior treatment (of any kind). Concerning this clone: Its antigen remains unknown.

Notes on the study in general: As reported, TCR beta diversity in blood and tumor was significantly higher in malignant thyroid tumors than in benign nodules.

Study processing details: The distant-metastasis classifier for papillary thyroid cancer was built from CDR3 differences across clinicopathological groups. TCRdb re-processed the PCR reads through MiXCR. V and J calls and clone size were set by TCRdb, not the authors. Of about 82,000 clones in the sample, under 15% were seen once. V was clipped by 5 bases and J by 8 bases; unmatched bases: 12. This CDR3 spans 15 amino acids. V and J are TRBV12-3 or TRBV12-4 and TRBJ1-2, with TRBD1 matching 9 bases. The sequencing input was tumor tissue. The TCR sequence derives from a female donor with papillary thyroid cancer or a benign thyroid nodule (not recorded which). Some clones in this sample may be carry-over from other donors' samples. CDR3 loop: CASSNSYQTGGGYTF. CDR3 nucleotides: TGTGCCAGCAGTAACTCCTACCAGACAGGGGGAGGCTACACCTTC.